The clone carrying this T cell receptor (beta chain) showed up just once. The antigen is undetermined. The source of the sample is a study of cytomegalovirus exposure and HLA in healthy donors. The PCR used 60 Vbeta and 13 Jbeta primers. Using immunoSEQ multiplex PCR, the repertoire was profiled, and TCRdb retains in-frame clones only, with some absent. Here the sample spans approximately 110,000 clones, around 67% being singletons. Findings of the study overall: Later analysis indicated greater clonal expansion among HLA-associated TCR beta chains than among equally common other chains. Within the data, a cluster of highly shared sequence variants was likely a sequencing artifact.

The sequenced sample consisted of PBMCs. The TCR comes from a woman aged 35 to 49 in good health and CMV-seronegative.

CDR3: CASLAGGETQYF. The CDR3 DNA follows: TGTGCCAGCCTAGCGGGAGGGGAGACCCAGTACTTC. The chain joins TRBV7-9 to TRBJ2-5; 12 bases fit TRBD2. V lost 8 bases to trimming and J lost 5 bases; unmatched junction nucleotides: 0. In germline, CDR1 is SEHNR, CDR2 FQNEAQ (reference sequence). This CDR3 contains 12 residues.